Given below is one T cell receptor (beta chain) in context. What it recognizes is unknown. This sample was included in a study of T cell repertoires in cytomegalovirus infection. Study summary: Alongside well-studied HLA-B-restricted CMV epitopes, recently identified HLA-C-restricted CMV epitopes were also used. CMV infection plus the matching HLA type was flagged by public TCR beta signatures.

General study results and limits: The ex vivo response showed dominance by HLA-C-restricted CMV-specific TCR beta clonotypes. People with CMV and the relevant HLA were identified by cumulative public TCR beta family frequency.

The CDR3 spans 15 residues. CDR1 and CDR2 (germline): MNHEY, SVGEGT. After removal of 5 bases from V and 3 bases from J, the junction contained 9 bases not matched to a gene. Via MiXCR, TCRdb re-called the reads, giving one row per CDR3 protein. The sample includes approximately 600,000 distinct CDR3 sequences, 40% of them seen just once. Sequencing used cultured PBMCs, obtained from culture after CMV antigen stimulation. The chain combines TRBV6-2 or TRBV6-3 with TRBJ1-1, with 7 bases matching TRBD1. The sequence was collected from a human donor in good health (CMV status not recorded). Some clones in this sample may be carry-over from other donors' samples. The CDR3 nucleotides read TGTGCCAGCAGTACTCCTGAGACAGGGCACACTGAAGCTTTCTTT. Protein: CASSTPETGHTEAFF.